The T cell receptor beta chain described here comes from a study of identical twins. Whole-study results and caveats: Cord blood beta clonotypes that were abundant carried fewer insertions, and memory repertoires showed no such trend. Conclusions rested on cross-sectional statistics rather than following the same donors.

A word on this clonotype: Antigen unknown.

TCRdb called the 5' RACE reads again in MiXCR, with one record for every CDR3 protein. Among some 900,000 distinct CDR3 sequences listed, about 12% were seen once. This CDR3 contains 15 residues. The germline gives CDR1 SNHLY, CDR2 FYNNEI. Trimming took 6 bases from V and 5 from J, leaving 19 bases between them. The sample was also linked to a second study, of yellow fever vaccine responses in identical twins.

The sample consisted of PBMCs. The TCR was taken from a woman younger than 35 in good health. This chain connects TRBV2 to TRBJ1-1; D may be TRBD1 (6 bases). The CDR3 here is CASSPNREGETEAFF. DNA of the CDR3: TGTGCCAGCAGCCCAAACAGGGAAGGAGAGACTGAAGCTTTCTTT.